This is a list of T cell receptor beta chains from one sample in a study of CD8+ T cells in alopecia areata. Sequencing used immunoSEQ multiplex PCR; TCRdb keeps in-frame clones, though not all of them. The repertoire holds over 150,000 clones, approximately 60% seen once, with more than 13% in the top ten. Source: CD4+ T cells sorted from blood, taken at week 24, from a patient treated with tofacitinib. Receptor source: a human donor with alopecia areata. The CDR3 runs from the conserved cysteine through the conserved F or W. A D gene is named only where the DNA matches it firmly. Clone size is shown for a subset of rows, as once, few, many or a class of expanded clone.

>TRBJ1-4|NA|TRBD1|TRBV2
CASRGQGEREKLFF
TGTGCCAGCAGAGGACAGGGCGAGAGAGAAAAACTGTTTTTT
>TRBJ2-2|NA|NA|TRBV25-1
CASSDTGNTGELFF
TGTGCCAGCAGTGATACAGGGAACACCGGGGAGCTGTTTTTT
>TRBJ1-2|once|TRBD1|TRBV29-1
CSVNGRTTGTGSIYGYTF
TGCAGCGTTAATGGGAGGACGACAGGGACTGGCTCCATCTATGGCTACACCTTC
>TRBJ1-2|NA|NA|TRBV5-6
CASSSGPERGYTF
TGTGCCAGCAGCTCGGGCCCCGAGAGGGGCTACACCTTC
>TRBJ1-6|NA|NA|TRBV7-2
CASSLDGTNSPLHF
TGTGCCAGCAGCTTAGACGGGACTAATTCACCCCTCCACTTT
>TRBJ1-5|NA|NA|TRBV2
CASSEFYSNQPQHF
TGTGCCAGCAGTGAGTTCTATAGCAATCAGCCCCAGCATTTT
>TRBJ1-2|NA|NA|TRBV7-9
CASSLQDYGYTF
TGTGCCAGCAGCTTACAGGATTATGGCTACACCTTC
>TRBJ2-5|NA|TRBD1|TRBV11-3
CASSSRTGVRETQYF
TGTGCCAGCAGCTCCCGGACAGGGGTACGGGAGACCCAGTACTTC
>TRBJ1-6|NA|TRBD1|TRBV25-1
CASRRRDSNSPLHF
TGTGCCAGCAGAAGACGGGACAGCAATTCACCCCTCCACTTT
>TRBJ2-5|few|TRBD2|TRBV6-1
CASSSSGGRGTQYF
TGTGCCAGCAGTTCAAGCGGGGGTCGAGGGACCCAGTACTTC
>TRBJ1-1|NA|NA|TRBV10-1
CASSRQFNTEAFF
TGCGCCAGCAGTAGGCAGTTTAACACTGAAGCTTTCTTT
>TRBJ2-5|NA|TRBD1|TRBV5-1
CASSLGDRDLETQYF
TGCGCCAGCAGCTTGGGTGACAGGGATTTGGAGACCCAGTACTTC
>TRBJ2-7|NA|NA|TRBV29-1
CSVEILSRSSYEQYF
TGCAGCGTTGAAATTTTGTCCAGAAGCTCCTACGAGCAGTACTTC
>TRBJ2-3|NA|NA|TRBV5-1
CASSLVAGGTVTQYF
TGCGCCAGCAGCTTGGTCGCAGGGGGGACGGTTACGCAGTATTTT
>TRBJ1-5|few|NA|TRBV23-1
CASSLQPQHF
TGCGCCAGCAGCCTCCAGCCCCAGCATTTT
>TRBJ2-3|NA|NA|TRBV5-4
CASSPRVETDTQYF
TGTGCCAGCAGCCCAAGAGTAGAAACAGATACGCAGTATTTT
>TRBJ2-1|NA|TRBD2|TRBV2
CASKGLAGGPYEQFF
TGTGCGAGCAAGGGTCTAGCGGGGGGGCCCTATGAGCAGTTCTTC
>TRBJ2-7|NA|NA|TRBV29-1
CSVWGGDSYEQYF
TGCAGCGTTTGGGGCGGGGACTCCTACGAGCAGTACTTC
>TRBJ2-7|NA|NA|TRBV30
CAWSRDVYEQYF
TGTGCCTGGAGTCGGGACGTCTACGAGCAGTACTTC
>TRBJ1-2|NA|NA|TRBV11-2
CASSKRDTNYGYTF
TGTGCCAGCAGCAAAAGGGACACTAACTATGGCTACACCTTC
>TRBJ2-1|NA|NA|TRBV19
CASSIFSLGNEQFF
TGTGCCAGTAGTATTTTTAGCCTAGGCAATGAGCAGTTCTTC
>TRBJ2-7|NA|TRBD1|TRBV29-1
CSYRQGYEQYF
TGCAGCTACCGACAGGGATACGAGCAGTACTTC
>TRBJ2-1|few|NA|TRBV29-1
CSVVGGAEQFF
TGCAGCGTTGTTGGAGGGGCTGAGCAGTTCTTC
>TRBJ1-5|NA|NA|TRBV30
CAWSDRTGYSNQPQHF
TGTGCCTGGAGCGATCGGACGGGCTATAGCAATCAGCCCCAGCATTTT
>TRBJ1-4|NA|NA|TRBV18
CASSRREGEKLFF
TGTGCCAGCTCACGCAGGGAAGGTGAAAAACTGTTTTTT
>TRBJ2-5|NA|NA|TRBV30
CAWSVWGGETQYF
TGTGCCTGGAGTGTATGGGGAGGAGAGACCCAGTACTTC
>TRBJ2-1|NA|NA|TRBV18
CASSPSGPTYNEQFF
TGTGCCAGCTCACCTTCGGGGCCGACCTACAATGAGCAGTTCTTC
>TRBJ2-7|NA|NA|TRBV2
CASSEAQYEQYF
TGTGCCAGCAGTGAAGCGCAGTACGAGCAGTACTTC
>TRBJ1-6|NA|NA|TRBV25-1
CASGAAVGSPLHF
TGTGCCAGCGGTGCGGCGGTAGGTTCACCCCTCCACTTT
>TRBJ2-1|NA|TRBD1|TRBV11-2
CASSYRSGVGTGPYNEQFF
TGTGCCAGCAGCTATCGATCAGGGGTTGGGACAGGCCCTTACAATGAGCAGTTCTTC
>TRBJ1-3|NA|NA|TRBV7-9
CASSSGPVGNTIYF
TGTGCCAGCAGCTCAGGTCCAGTCGGAAACACCATATATTTT
>TRBJ1-1|once|NA|TRBV27
CASSFLGGEAFF
TGTGCCAGCAGTTTTTTGGGTGGTGAAGCTTTCTTT
>TRBJ2-7|few|TRBD1|TRBV15
CATSRPMGQNYEQYF
TGTGCCACCAGCAGACCGATGGGACAGAACTACGAGCAGTACTTC
>TRBJ2-6|NA|NA|TRBV5-1
CASSLAAGANVLTF
TGCGCCAGCAGCTTGGCGGCTGGGGCCAACGTCCTGACTTTC
>TRBJ2-2|NA|NA|TRBV10-3
CAISDYGEELFF
TGTGCCATCAGTGATTACGGGGAGGAGCTGTTTTTT
>TRBJ2-5|NA|NA|TRBV6-1
CASSETQYF
TGTGCCAGCAGTGAGACCCAGTACTTC
>TRBJ1-3|once|NA|TRBV30
CAWSVRYTIYF
TGTGCCTGGAGTGTACGATACACCATATATTTT
>TRBJ2-5|NA|NA|TRBV29-1
CSVEARLAETQYF
TGCAGCGTTGAAGCCCGTTTAGCGGAGACCCAGTACTTC
>TRBJ1-2|NA|NA|TRBV30
CAWSVRGRHYGYTF
TGTGCCTGGAGTGTACGCGGCAGACACTATGGCTACACCTTC
>TRBJ2-1|NA|NA|TRBV5-1
CASSGGTSYNEQFF
TGCGCCAGCAGTGGGGGCACCTCCTACAATGAGCAGTTCTTC
>TRBJ2-7|once|NA|TRBV7-8
CASSLAWGAYEQYF
TGTGCCAGCAGCTTAGCTTGGGGCGCCTACGAGCAGTACTTC
>TRBJ2-7|few|NA|TRBV9
CASSVDRATEQYF
TGTGCCAGCAGCGTAGACAGGGCCACCGAGCAGTACTTC
>TRBJ2-5|NA|NA|TRBV5-1
CASSLAGQGRGETQYF
TGCGCCAGCAGCTTGGCCGGCCAGGGTAGGGGAGAGACCCAGTACTTC
>TRBJ1-1|NA|NA|TRBV7-9
CASSLGPGFEAFF
TGTGCCAGCAGCTTAGGGCCGGGCTTTGAGGCTTTCTTT
>TRBJ2-3|NA|NA|TRBV7-9
CASSFSDTQYF
TGTGCCAGCAGCTTTTCAGATACGCAGTATTTT